This T cell receptor (beta chain) is drawn from a study of early T cells in non-severe SARS-CoV-2 infection. Study at large: Bulk RNA from unsorted whole blood was sequenced; chains were unpaired.

CDR3 length equals 13 residues. V was clipped by 10 bases and J by 9 bases, with 16 bases between them. cDNA molecules, individually, were tagged with unique molecular identifiers. TCRdb re-called the 5' RACE reads through MiXCR, storing one row per CDR3 protein. The sample holds 20,000 to 25,000 distinct CDR3 sequences, over 4% seen once. General study points: CD4 and private specificities were missed by VDJdb matching, which favored anti-spike CD8 responses.

This clonotype was recorded many times. Its specificity is unknown. The clonotype comes from an adult who was a healthcare worker with PCR-confirmed SARS-CoV-2 infection or an uninfected control (not recorded which). Sequencing was carried out using whole blood. The gene calls are TRBV12-3 or TRBV12-4 and TRBJ1-6; D is unclear. For the CDR3, the DNA is TGTGCCACCTCAAGCCAGGAGCGTTCACCCCTCCACTTT. Translated: CATSSQERSPLHF.